Listed below are T cell receptor beta chains from one sample, sequenced in a study of blood T cells in healthy people across ages. Via MiXCR, TCRdb re-called the 5' RACE reads, giving one row per CDR3 protein. The data hold around 580,000 distinct CDR3 sequences, with around half observed a single time. Sequences were obtained from blood. Every receptor here comes from a man at least 80 years old in good health. Both conserved end residues are part of each CDR3. Not all rows give a size; the values are once, few, many and, for expanded clones, a class.

J | V | size | CDR3
TRBJ1-1 | TRBV6-6 | - | CTSSYSGSGNTGAFF
TRBJ2-7 | TRBV4-1 | many | CASSPRDIAYEQYF
TRBJ1-1 | TRBV7-9 | - | CASSFPWGNTEAFF
TRBJ2-1 | TRBV20-1 | - | CSAPGTSASGEQFF
TRBJ2-3 | TRBV15 | - | CATSRARGANTDTQYF
TRBJ2-1 | TRBV20-1 | few | CSATPGGDEQFF
TRBJ1-6 | TRBV6-5 | many | CASRPTQSSYNSPLHF
TRBJ2-5 | TRBV5-1 | - | CASSLGDRKQETQYF
TRBJ2-5 | TRBV6-2/TRBV6-3 | once | CASRTGPAPEQYF
TRBJ1-4 | TRBV6-1 | - | CASSERSGINEKLFF
TRBJ2-5 | TRBV7-9 | many | CASSLKPSGAGETQYF
TRBJ2-2 | TRBV7-2 | - | CASSLVGGPGTGELFF
TRBJ2-5 | TRBV20-1 | - | CSARDGSGRVNEQYF
TRBJ2-7 | TRBV6-2/TRBV6-3 | once | CASSLPSVGTYEQYF
TRBJ2-2 | TRBV12-3/TRBV12-4 | - | CASSSVEELFF
TRBJ1-3 | TRBV28 | - | CASSPRTGGTGNTIYF
TRBJ1-1 | TRBV10-3 | few | CAISRQGLVYEAFF
TRBJ1-1 | TRBV6-2/TRBV6-3 | few | CASSYSGVSRHFF
TRBJ2-6 | TRBV7-2 | - | CASSPTGVPGANVLTF
TRBJ2-7 | TRBV9 | once | CASSPKDRGLGEQYF
- | TRBV5-1 | - | CASSSEFGSGEETQYF
TRBJ2-5 | TRBV29-1 | few | CSVADRGRQETQYF
TRBJ1-1 | TRBV20-1 | - | CSAPSRTQGNTEAFF
TRBJ1-1 | TRBV20-1 | - | CSASFSEGGTEAFF
TRBJ2-3 | TRBV3-1 | once | CASSQGRWKDTQYF
TRBJ2-4 | TRBV5-1 | few | CASSPGGEAKNIQYF
TRBJ1-6 | TRBV4-2 | - | CASSQRARQTTLNSPLHF
TRBJ1-6 | TRBV4-1 | few | CASSQTLGSYNSPLHF
TRBJ1-5 | TRBV15 | - | CATSEGTAGQPQHF
TRBJ1-2 | TRBV29-1 | - | CSVRGAGNYGYTF
TRBJ2-3 | TRBV7-2 | - | CASSLEQGKADTQYF
TRBJ1-5 | TRBV2 | - | CASSAVDGGQNQPQHF
TRBJ2-1 | TRBV20-1 | - | CSANPPGMGYNEQFF
TRBJ2-5 | TRBV20-1 | - | CSASRGWGQETQYF
TRBJ2-5 | TRBV7-2 | - | CASSLRVRRETQYF
- | TRBV29-1 | - | CSATTSGINEQYF
TRBJ2-3 | TRBV7-2 | - | CASSSSGTIQYF
TRBJ2-7 | TRBV12-3/TRBV12-4 | - | CASSDLAGPYEQYF
TRBJ2-1 | TRBV6-5 | many | CASTGGKDARGNEQFF
TRBJ1-4 | TRBV20-1 | - | CSARAASTGEKLFF
TRBJ2-5 | TRBV6-2/TRBV6-3 | - | CASSKQKTQYF
TRBJ2-2 | TRBV12-3/TRBV12-4 | - | CASSPRRTNTGELFF
TRBJ1-5 | TRBV12-3/TRBV12-4 | - | CASSLYRAGRNQPQHF
TRBJ2-3 | TRBV6-2/TRBV6-3 | - | CASSYSAGGPSDTQYF
TRBJ2-3 | TRBV4-3 | - | CASSPSSGGLTDTQYF
TRBJ2-3 | TRBV4-2 | - | CASSQVGSAGDLRSADTQYF
TRBJ2-3 | TRBV15 | - | CATSRDRGGSTDTQYF
TRBJ2-6 | TRBV20-1 | - | CSASLSWSSGANVLTF
TRBJ1-2 | TRBV4-1 | - | CASSQGRTGSYGYTF
TRBJ2-5 | TRBV10-3 | few | CATEQGPPGETQYF
TRBJ1-1 | TRBV3-1 | - | CASSQKSGTGGRTEAFF